The clone carrying this T cell receptor (beta chain) has a count of ten or more. A J-beta primer mix and a sample-barcoded 5' primer were used in a second PCR of about 7 to 11 cycles. TCRdb reprocessed the 5' RACE reads with MiXCR, giving one entry per CDR3 protein. The repertoire has around 1,800,000 distinct CDR3 sequences, around 40% of them found once; the top ten carry approximately 22%. The entry originates in a study of blood T cells in healthy people across ages. This CDR3 comprises 11 residues. Trimming pared 6 bases from V and 7 bases from J, leaving 7 bases between. The clonotype comes from a human donor in good health. Sequenced sample: blood. V gene TRBV12-3 or TRBV12-4 combines with J gene TRBJ2-1; D not certain. For the CDR3, the DNA is TGTGCCAGCAGCTTGAGGAATGAGCAGTTCTTC. Protein sequence: CASSLRNEQFF.